The clone carrying this T cell receptor (beta chain) was detected many times. This sample is drawn from a study of T-cell reconstitution after alpha-beta-depleted transplantation in children. For TCRbeta, the library was prepared with unique molecular identifiers. TCRdb itself ran the PCR reads through MiXCR, one entry per CDR3 protein. The sample shows about 180,000 distinct CDR3 sequences, over 8.5% of them seen only once. The CDR3 covers 14 residues. V lost 5 bases to trimming and J lost 2 bases, with 12 bases between them. The germline V gene has CDR1 SGHAT and CDR2 FQNNGV. The sequence derives from a boy aged 2-15 years with acute myeloid leukemia, due to receive a stem cell transplant. The rearrangement joins TRBV11-2 to TRBJ1-2; no definite D call. This specimen was PBMCs, taken before TCRalphabeta/CD19-depleted stem cell transplant. This chain's CDR3 is CASSGRSENYGYTF. As DNA, the CDR3 is TGTGCCAGCAGCGGCCGATCCGAGAACTATGGCTACACCTTC.